Listed below are T cell receptor beta chains from one sample, sequenced in a study of CD4+ T cells in melanoma. Generated by immunoSEQ multiplex PCR, the TCRdb table keeps only in-frame clones and is missing some. The sample shows some 19,000 clones, more than 70% of them seen only once. These receptors originate from a human donor with melanoma. CDR3s include the opening cysteine and the closing phenylalanine or tryptophan. The order of the fields is J gene, V gene, clone size, D gene, CDR3 DNA, CDR3 protein. A D gene is named only where the DNA matches it firmly. Some rows mark clone size as missing; the rest say once, few, many or name a class of expanded clone.

TRBJ1-1	TRBV11-2	NA	NA	TGTGCCAGCAGCTTTCGGTCGGGAAGAGGTGGCACTGAAGCTTTCTTT	CASSFRSGRGGTEAFF
TRBJ1-5	TRBV6-5	NA	TRBD1	TGTGCCAGCAGTTCGGACAGGGGCGGCAATCAGCCCCAGCATTTT	CASSSDRGGNQPQHF
TRBJ1-1	TRBV5-4	NA	NA	TGTGCCAGCGGACAGTGGGACACTGAAGCTTTCTTT	CASGQWDTEAFF
TRBJ2-1	TRBV10-3	NA	NA	TGTGCCATCAGTGAGGCCGGAAGCTCCTACAATGAGCAGTTCTTC	CAISEAGSSYNEQFF
TRBJ1-3	TRBV2	NA	NA	TGTGCCAGCAGACTGGGACACGGAAACACCATATATTTT	CASRLGHGNTIYF
TRBJ2-7	TRBV6-4	NA	NA	TGTGCCACCAGGGTTCACGAGCAGTACTTC	CATRVHEQYF
TRBJ2-3	TRBV5-4	NA	NA	TGTGCCAGCAGCCCCACAAGGGATACGCAGTATTTT	CASSPTRDTQYF
TRBJ2-3	TRBV5-1	NA	TRBD2	TGCGCCAGCAGATTAGCGGGGCTCACAGATACGCAGTATTTT	CASRLAGLTDTQYF
TRBJ2-5	TRBV30	NA	TRBD2	TGTGCCTGGTGGAGAGCGGGGGGACTGGAGACCCAGTACTTC	CAWWRAGGLETQYF
TRBJ2-7	TRBV6-1	NA	NA	TGTGCCAGCAGCCGGGACGCCATCTACGGGGGGCAGTACTTC	CASSRDAIYGGQYF
TRBJ1-4	TRBV18	NA	NA	TGTGCCAGCTCACCAATCAGGCATGAAAAACTGTTTTTT	CASSPIRHEKLFF
TRBJ2-4	TRBV30	NA	NA	TGTGCATGGTCAGGGAGTGCCCAAAACATTCAGTACTTC	CAWSGSAQNIQYF
TRBJ1-6	TRBV7-8	once	NA	TGTGCCAGCAGCTTAGGGGGGTATAATTCACCCCTCCACTTT	CASSLGGYNSPLHF
TRBJ1-2	TRBV25-1	NA	NA	TGTGCCAGCAGTGATGGTGTTGGGGGCTACACCTTC	CASSDGVGGYTF
TRBJ1-1	TRBV19	few	NA	TGTGCCAGTAGTATGGGCAGAACTGAAGCTTTCTTT	CASSMGRTEAFF
TRBJ1-4	TRBV15	NA	NA	TGTGCCACCAGCAGAGATAAGGGGAATGAAAAACTGTTTTTT	CATSRDKGNEKLFF
TRBJ2-3	TRBV30	NA	NA	TGTGCCTGGAGTCCCGGACTTACAGATACGCAGTATTTT	CAWSPGLTDTQYF
TRBJ1-2	TRBV2	NA	NA	TGTGCCAGCAGTGATAGCGGCAGGGGATCTAACTATGGCTACACCTTC	CASSDSGRGSNYGYTF
TRBJ1-1	TRBV6-1	NA	NA	TGTGCCAGCACGAACCAGGTCTACACTGAAGCTTTCTTT	CASTNQVYTEAFF
TRBJ2-3	TRBV19	NA	NA	TGTGCCAGTAGAAATCCCGAGAGGGGAGATACGCAGTATTTT	CASRNPERGDTQYF
TRBJ2-7	TRBV6-1	NA	NA	TGTGCCAGCAGTGAAGCATCCGGGAGAGCCTACGAGCAGTACTTC	CASSEASGRAYEQYF
TRBJ2-2	TRBV28	NA	NA	TGTGCCAGCAGGGTTTCAGGGTATGGCACCGGGGAGCTGTTTTTT	CASRVSGYGTGELFF
TRBJ2-7	TRBV6-1	NA	NA	TGTGCCAGCAGCCCCCAGGGGTACGAGCAGTACTTC	CASSPQGYEQYF
TRBJ2-3	TRBV5-4	medium-sized	NA	TGTGCCAGCAGCCGCACTTCACCAGATACGCAGTATTTT	CASSRTSPDTQYF
TRBJ2-3	TRBV27	NA	NA	TGTGCCAGCAGTTTATATGGGGCGGCAGATACGCAGTATTTT	CASSLYGAADTQYF
TRBJ2-5	TRBV5-8	NA	TRBD2	TGTGCCAGCCACAGACCGGGACTAGCGGGGGGGCGAGAGACCCAGTACTTC	CASHRPGLAGGRETQYF
TRBJ2-1	TRBV20-1	NA	NA	TGCAGTGCTAGAGAATACAATGAGCAGTTCTTC	CSAREYNEQFF
TRBJ2-3	TRBV10-1	NA	TRBD2	TGCGCCAGCAGTGATCGTAGCGGGGGCACAGATACGCAGTATTTT	CASSDRSGGTDTQYF
TRBJ1-5	TRBV6-6	NA	TRBD1	TGTGCCAGCGGAAACGACAGGGTAGAGCCCCAGCATTTT	CASGNDRVEPQHF
TRBJ2-2	TRBV15	NA	TRBD1	TGTGCCACCCGAGCCAGGGGGACGAACACCGGGGAGCTGTTTTTT	CATRARGTNTGELFF
TRBJ1-2	TRBV7-9	NA	NA	TGTGCCAGCAGCTTAAGGGCAAAACAGGGAGGCTATGGCTACACCTTC	CASSLRAKQGGYGYTF
TRBJ2-5	TRBV6-6	NA	NA	TGTGCCAGCAGTTTTTACGGGGGTATCCAAGAGACCCAGTACTTC	CASSFYGGIQETQYF
TRBJ1-6	TRBV6-1	NA	NA	TGTGCCGCCCGGGGGTTCCCGAATTCACCCCTCCACTTT	CAARGFPNSPLHF
TRBJ1-4	TRBV5-1	NA	NA	TGCGCCAGCAGCTTGAAGGGAGGGTCCGACGCCACTAATGAAAAACTGTTTTTT	CASSLKGGSDATNEKLFF
TRBJ2-7	TRBV19	few	NA	TGTGCCAGTAGTGGCCGGGGGCTGAGTGAGCAGTACTTC	CASSGRGLSEQYF
TRBJ2-5	TRBV11-2	NA	NA	TGTGCCAGCAGCTTAGCTGGTGCCATGCAAGAGACCCAGTACTTC	CASSLAGAMQETQYF
TRBJ2-1	TRBV18	NA	NA	TGTGCCAGCTCACCGGGGACGGGGCCCTACAATGAGCAGTTCTTC	CASSPGTGPYNEQFF
TRBJ2-1	TRBV11-2	NA	NA	TGTGCCAGCAGCCGCCCGGGAATTTCCTACAATGAGCAGTTCTTC	CASSRPGISYNEQFF
TRBJ1-6	TRBV9	NA	TRBD1	TGTGCCAGCAGCGGCGCAGGGGGCTCCTATAATTCACCCCTCCACTTT	CASSGAGGSYNSPLHF
TRBJ1-5	TRBV6-5	NA	NA	TGTGCCAGCAGTTACAGCCCCCATAGCAATCAGCCCCAGCATTTT	CASSYSPHSNQPQHF
TRBJ2-7	TRBV30	NA	NA	TGTGCCTGGAGTGTGCCGAACTACGAGCAGTACTTC	CAWSVPNYEQYF
TRBJ2-3	TRBV19	once	NA	TGTGCCAGTAGTCTACACGGGGGCTCGAGCACAGATACGCAGTATTTT	CASSLHGGSSTDTQYF